The source of this TCR beta chain is a study of beta chain features in type 1 diabetes. The study's findings and limits: TCRB CDR3 length was moderately but significantly reduced in all four CD4+ subsets of Type 1 diabetes patients.

The CDR3 loop spans 15 amino acids. V lost 4 bases to trimming and J lost 0 bases, with 12 bases between them. Germline values: CDR1 SGDLS, CDR2 YYNGEE. The sequenced template was cDNA made from the entire isolated RNA. Sequencing used immunoSEQ multiplex PCR; TCRdb keeps in-frame clones, though not all of them. The profile shows 500,000 to 700,000 clones, roughly a sixth of them singletons. Of note for this clone: Antigen: not known.

Every donor provided one heparinised blood draw, which averaged about 110 mL. The chain employs TRBV9 and TRBJ2-3; D ambiguous. The TCR comes from a young man in good health. Sequenced input: naive CD4+ T cells from blood. CDR3 DNA: TGTGCCAGCAGCCGCGAAGCCTATAGCACAGATACGCAGTATTTT. Its translation: CASSREAYSTDTQYF.